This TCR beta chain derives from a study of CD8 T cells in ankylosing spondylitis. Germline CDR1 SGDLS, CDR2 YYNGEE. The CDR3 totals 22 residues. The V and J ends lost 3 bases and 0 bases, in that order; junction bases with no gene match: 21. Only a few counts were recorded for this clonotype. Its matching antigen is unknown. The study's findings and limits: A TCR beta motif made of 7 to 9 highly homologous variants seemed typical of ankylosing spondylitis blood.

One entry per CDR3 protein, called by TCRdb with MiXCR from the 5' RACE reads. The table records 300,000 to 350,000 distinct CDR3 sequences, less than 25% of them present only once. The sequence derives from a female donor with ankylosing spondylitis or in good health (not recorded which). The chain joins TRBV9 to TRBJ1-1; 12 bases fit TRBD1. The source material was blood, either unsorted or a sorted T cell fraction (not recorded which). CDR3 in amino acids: CASSAHSRDRGLDTLMNTEAFF. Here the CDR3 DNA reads TGTGCCAGCAGCGCCCACTCGAGGGACAGGGGGCTCGATACCCTCATGAACACTGAAGCTTTCTTT.